Listed here is a single T cell receptor (beta chain). The assay was immunoSEQ multiplex PCR, and TCRdb's table has in-frame clones only and misses some. The sample yields about 110,000 clones, around four fifths seen once. CDR1 is SGHTA and CDR2 is FQGNSA in the germline V gene. Trimming took 4 bases from V and 3 from J, leaving 13 bases between them. The CDR3 is 14 amino acids. The record originates from a study of blood T cell repertoires in COVID-19. Overall study context: T cells, B-cell-depleted T cells, or PBMCs provided the cDNA or gDNA that served as material.

The receptor was derived from a woman aged 55 to 70 with acute or convalescent COVID-19. The chain combines TRBV7-2 with TRBJ2-7; maybe TRBD1 (5 bases). Sequenced sample: peripheral blood. The CDR3 here is CASSSLGVYYEQYF. For the CDR3, the DNA is TGTGCCAGCAGCTCCCTAGGGGTCTACTACGAGCAGTACTTC. Based on the CDR3 plus reference TRBV7-2 and TRBJ2-7, the full variable domain is GAGVSQSPSNKVTEKGKDVELRCDPISGHTALYWYRQSLGQGLEFLIYFQGNSAPDKSGLPSDRFSAERTGGSVSTLTIQRTQQEDSAVYLCASSSLGVYYEQYFGPGTRLTVT.